This is a list of T cell receptor beta chains from one sample in a study of human thymus T cells. Libraries were prepared by immunoSEQ multiplex PCR; TCRdb keeps only in-frame clonotypes and omits some of them. This table has more than 70,000 clones, 96% appearing once. The specimen was thymus tissue. Receptor source: a boy less than two years old with a congenital heart defect but otherwise immunologically healthy. CDR3s include the opening cysteine and the closing phenylalanine or tryptophan. A D gene is named only where the DNA matches it firmly. The size entry is marked missing in some rows and otherwise reads once, few, many or a size class.

TRBV11-3	-	TRBJ2-7	-	CASSLGSWSRPREYEQYF	TGTGCCAGCAGCTTAGGCTCTTGGTCCCGGCCTCGGGAGTACGAGCAGTACTTC
TRBV5-1	once	TRBJ2-7	TRBD2	CASSRTSGRMLEEQYF	TGCGCCAGCAGCCGGACTAGCGGGAGGATGCTGGAAGAGCAGTACTTC
TRBV4-1	-	TRBJ2-3	TRBD2	CASSQEYGETSGQQYF	TGCGCCAGCAGCCAAGAGTACGGCGAAACTAGCGGCCAGCAGTATTTT
TRBV6-1	-	TRBJ1-5	-	CASRERYSNQPQHF	TGTGCCAGCCGGGAACGTTATAGCAATCAGCCCCAGCATTTT
TRBV10-1	-	TRBJ2-7	-	CAISLTQGGTTEQYF	TGCGCCATCAGTCTTACCCAGGGGGGTACTACGGAGCAGTACTTC
TRBV5-4	-	TRBJ2-1	-	CASSSKISDEQFF	TGTGCCAGCAGCTCCAAAATTTCCGATGAGCAGTTCTTC
TRBV7-9	-	TRBJ1-1	-	CASSLDGGTEAFF	TGTGCCAGCAGCTTAGACGGAGGCACGGAAGCTTTCTTT
TRBV7-2	-	TRBJ2-7	TRBD1	CASSPRTGYEQYF	TGTGCCAGCAGCCCCCGGACAGGTTACGAGCAGTACTTC
TRBV4-3	-	TRBJ1-2	TRBD1	CASSRSTGNLYGYTF	TGCGCCAGCAGCCGATCGACAGGGAATCTCTATGGCTACACCTTC
TRBV2	-	TRBJ2-1	TRBD2	CASRGLALPFTYNEQFF	TGTGCCAGCAGGGGACTAGCCCTCCCTTTTACCTACAATGAGCAGTTCTTC
TRBV5-1	-	TRBJ2-1	TRBD1	CASSPRTGGANYNEQFF	TGCGCCAGCAGCCCACGGACAGGGGGGGCAAATTACAATGAGCAGTTCTTC
TRBV19	-	TRBJ1-2	-	CASSKRAGRNLSYGYTF	TGTGCCAGTAGTAAGAGGGCAGGCAGAAACCTAAGCTATGGCTACACCTTC
TRBV20-1	-	TRBJ2-7	-	CSASHTYEQYF	TGCAGTGCTAGCCACACCTACGAGCAGTACTTC
TRBV5-3	-	TRBJ1-1	-	CARSLGQNTEAFF	TGTGCCAGAAGCTTGGGCCAGAACACTGAAGCTTTCTTT
TRBV7-9	-	TRBJ2-3	-	CASSFYLDTQYF	TGTGCCAGCAGCTTCTATTTAGATACGCAGTATTTT
TRBV29-1	-	TRBJ2-5	-	CSVVIQETQYF	TGCAGCGTTGTAATCCAAGAGACCCAGTACTTC
TRBV5-1	-	TRBJ1-3	-	CASSIVDGYSGNTIYF	TGCGCCAGCAGCATAGTGGACGGCTACTCTGGAAACACCATATATTTT
TRBV9	-	TRBJ2-1	-	CASSVAGHEQFF	TGTGCCAGCAGCGTAGCCGGACACGAGCAGTTCTTC
TRBV9	-	TRBJ1-1	-	CASSLRKDGEAFF	TGTGCCAGCAGCCTACGAAAGGACGGTGAAGCTTTCTTT
TRBV7-2	-	TRBJ2-7	TRBD2	CASSLLYAGVIYEQYF	TGTGCCAGCAGCCTTTTATACGCGGGAGTAATCTACGAGCAGTACTTC
TRBV29-1	-	TRBJ2-5	TRBD2	CSVEDLLSGRAGETQYF	TGCAGCGTTGAAGACCTTCTTAGCGGGAGGGCGGGGGAGACCCAGTACTTC
TRBV23-1	-	TRBJ2-3	TRBD2	CASSQGAIGTSGNTQYF	TGCGCCAGCAGTCAAGGGGCTATAGGGACTAGCGGGAACACGCAGTATTTT
TRBV4-2	-	TRBJ1-1	-	CASGEGGRTEAFF	TGTGCCAGCGGGGAGGGGGGTCGCACTGAAGCTTTCTTT
TRBV4-3	once	TRBJ2-6	-	CASSQDRGALLGYSGANVLTF	TGCGCCAGCAGCCAAGATCGGGGGGCCCTACTAGGATACTCTGGGGCCAACGTCCTGACTTTC
TRBV2	-	TRBJ2-1	TRBD2	CASKTSGRPHPGDEQFF	TGTGCCAGTAAGACTAGCGGGAGACCTCATCCAGGGGATGAGCAGTTCTTC
TRBV2	-	TRBJ1-3	TRBD1	CASTGQGAGGNTIYF	TGTGCCAGCACAGGACAGGGGGCGGGTGGAAACACCATATATTTT
TRBV6-5	once	TRBJ2-1	-	CASSYPFGSPLF	TGTGCCAGCAGTTACCCTTTTGGATCTCCACTCTTC
TRBV11-3	once	TRBJ2-5	-	CASSHDVEGKTQYF	TGTGCCAGCAGCCACGACGTCGAAGGGAAGACCCAGTACTTC
TRBV5-4	-	TRBJ1-1	-	CASSLGGLNTEAFF	TGTGCCAGCAGCTTGGGGGGACTGAACACTGAAGCTTTCTTT
TRBV10-1	-	TRBJ2-5	-	CASRLGETQYF	TGCGCCAGCAGACTAGGGGAGACCCAGTACTTC
TRBV30	-	TRBJ1-5	-	CAWSVGTHGGPQHF	TGTGCCTGGAGTGTAGGTACCCATGGGGGGCCCCAGCATTTT
TRBV7-9	-	TRBJ2-7	-	CASSSRQASGYEQYF	TGTGCCAGCAGCTCAAGACAGGCAAGCGGGTACGAGCAGTACTTC
TRBV5-1	-	TRBJ1-4	-	CASSKIGGEYEKLFF	TGCGCCAGCAGTAAGATCGGGGGAGAGTATGAAAAACTGTTTTTT
TRBV7-9	-	TRBJ1-5	-	CASSPPGVNQPQHF	TGTGCCAGCAGCCCCCCGGGGGTCAATCAGCCCCAGCATTTT
TRBV11-1	-	TRBJ2-2	-	CASSLARVNTGELFF	TGTGCCAGCAGCTTAGCCCGGGTGAACACCGGGGAGCTGTTTTTT
TRBV5-6	-	TRBJ2-3	-	CASSPCSSRADTQYF	TGTGCCAGCAGCCCGTGCTCTAGTAGGGCAGATACGCAGTATTTT
TRBV19	-	TRBJ2-3	TRBD2	CASSISGTTRTDTQYF	TGTGCCAGTAGTATAAGTGGGACTACCCGCACAGATACGCAGTATTTT
TRBV10-2	-	TRBJ2-5	-	CASTPMKGETQYF	TGCGCCAGCACTCCAATGAAAGGGGAGACCCAGTACTTC
TRBV25-1	-	TRBJ1-4	-	CASKDQNEKLFF	TGTGCCAGCAAAGATCAGAATGAAAAACTGTTTTTT
TRBV7-3	-	TRBJ2-7	TRBD1	CASSYRDREDEQYF	TGTGCCAGCAGCTACCGGGACAGGGAGGACGAGCAGTACTTC
TRBV28	-	TRBJ1-1	-	CASRLHLRMNTEAFF	TGTGCCAGCAGATTGCACCTGAGAATGAACACTGAAGCTTTCTTT
TRBV11-2	-	TRBJ1-1	-	CASSLRPANTEAFF	TGTGCCAGCAGCTTACGTCCGGCGAACACTGAAGCTTTCTTT
TRBV28	-	TRBJ2-1	-	CASSLNSHPPNNEQFF	TGTGCCAGCAGTCTAAACAGCCACCCGCCGAACAATGAGCAGTTCTTC